These 26 T cell receptor beta chains share one sample of origin, sequenced in a study of cytomegalovirus exposure and HLA in healthy donors. A multiplex PCR was run with 60 Vbeta primers and 13 Jbeta primers. Only in-frame clones appear in the TCRdb table, and some are missing; sequencing was by immunoSEQ multiplex PCR. The table has 90,000 to 140,000 clones, 60% to 80% seen once; the top ten hold 3.2%. The material sequenced was PBMCs. The origin of the receptors is a man aged 25 to 40 in good health and CMV-seronegative.

CDR3 bases: TGTGCCAGCTCACCTGCCAGGGCTAACTATGGCTACACCTTC. Translation: CASSPARANYGYTF. The V call is TRBV18, the J call TRBJ1-2; maybe TRBD1 (5 bases). This CDR3 comprises 14 residues. The germline V gene has CDR1 KGHSH and CDR2 LQKENI. Trimming removed 3 bases from V and 0 bases from J, with 8 bases in between.

The chain combines TRBV19 with TRBJ2-3; 12 bases agree with TRBD2. The CDR3 runs 15 residues. V trimming: 4 bases; J trimming: 4 bases; junction bases outside the gene matches: 3. The germline V gene encodes CDR1 LNHDA and CDR2 SQIVND (reference sequence). Written as DNA, the CDR3 is TGTGCCAGTAGTAAGACTAGCGGGAGATCAGATACGCAGTATTTT. Encoded protein: CASSKTSGRSDTQYF.

V and J are TRBV29-1 and TRBJ1-1, with 9 bases lining up with TRBD1. J was trimmed by 7 bases and V by 6 bases; bases with no gene match: 15. Germline V gene sequence: CDR1 SQVTM, CDR2 ANQGSEA. The CDR3 contains 15 residues. As DNA, the CDR3 is TGCAGCGTCGCCGGGAGGACAGGGGAGGGACGTGAAGCTTTCTTT. Its protein is CSVAGRTGEGREAFF.

V gene TRBV7-2 combines with J gene TRBJ2-3; TRBD1 agrees at 7 bases. CDR1 SGHTA and CDR2 FQGNSA come from the germline V gene. This CDR3 comprises 15 residues. The J segment lost 1 base and the V segment lost 3 bases, leaving 4 bases of the junction unmatched. CDR3 sequence reads: CASSFRQGRTDTQYF. In nucleotides, the CDR3 is TGTGCCAGCAGCTTCCGACAGGGACGCACAGATACGCAGTATTTT.

Worth noting for this clone: The sample carries other DNA sequences with the same CDR3. The V and J genes are TRBV11-1 and TRBJ1-1; 7 bases fit TRBD1. Germline assignment: CDR1 SGHAT and CDR2 FQDESV (reference sequence). The CDR3 is 14 residues long. The trim removed 1 base at V and 1 base at J, leaving 0 bases unmatched. CDR3 residues: CASSLGQGNTEAFF. The CDR3 DNA is TGTGCCAGCAGCTTAGGACAGGGGAACACTGAAGCTTTCTTT.

The V gene is TRBV5-1, the J gene TRBJ2-1, with 9 positions matching TRBD2. The germline CDR1 and CDR2 sequences are SGHRS and YFSETQ. CDR3 length: 16 residues. The V segment lost 5 bases and the J segment 10 bases; nucleotides outside the gene matches: 16. The CDR3 DNA follows: TGCGCCAGCAGTTCCATTAGCGGGAGCGTTTCGGCCGAGCAGTTCTTC. Encoded protein: CASSSISGSVSAEQFF.

The chain employs TRBV19 and TRBJ1-1, with 10 bases that match TRBD1. The CDR3 is made up of 16 amino acids. J lost 0 bases, V lost 4 bases, and 5 bases had no gene match. Germline CDR1 reads LNHDA; CDR2 reads SQIVND (reference sequence). Written as DNA, the CDR3 is TGTGCCAGTAGTAGGGGACAGGGGTCCATGAACACTGAAGCTTTCTTT. It encodes CASSRGQGSMNTEAFF. The whole variable domain, filled in from reference TRBV19 and TRBJ1-1, reads DGGITQSPKYLFRKEGQNVTLSCEQNLNHDAMYWYRQDPGQGLRLIYYSQIVNDFQKGDIAEGYSVSREKKESFPLTVTSAQKNPTAFYLCASSRGQGSMNTEAFFGQGTRLTVV.

The chain joins TRBV4-3 to TRBJ2-5, with 8 nucleotides matching TRBD2. V was clipped by 4 bases and J by 5 bases; unmatched bases: 6. The CDR3 contains 14 residues. Germline V gene lookup returns CDR1 LGHNA and CDR2 YSLEER. Here the CDR3 DNA reads TGCGCCAGCAGCCTACACGGGAGGGGGGAGACCCAGTACTTC. Translated, it gives CASSLHGRGETQYF.

Remarks on this clone: The junction shows a germline mismatch at one end, possibly a read error. V gene TRBV7-9 combines with J gene TRBJ2-3; D might be TRBD2 (6 bases). The CDR3 runs 16 residues. Germline lookup yields CDR1 SEHNR and CDR2 FQNEAQ (reference sequence). As DNA, the CDR3 is TGTTCCAGCAGCCCCACCGGGAGCACGGGCACAGATACGCAGTATTTT. Translating it yields CSSSPTGSTGTDTQYF.

V usage is TRBV10-2 and J usage is TRBJ2-1, with 7 bases fitting TRBD2. After removal of 2 bases from V and 8 bases from J, the junction contained 15 bases not matched to a gene. Germline assignment: CDR1 WSHSY and CDR2 SAAADI. The CDR3 is 17 residues long. CDR3 residues: CASSEHLGGGRTHEQFF. The CDR3 DNA is TGCGCCAGCAGTGAGCATCTGGGCGGCGGGAGAACCCATGAGCAGTTCTTC.

The V gene is TRBV7-3, the J gene TRBJ2-3; D ambiguous. The CDR3 covers 16 residues. CDR1 SGHTA and CDR2 FQGTGA come from the germline V gene. Trimming pared 0 bases from V and 6 bases from J, leaving 16 bases between. The CDR3 region has the DNA TGTGCCAGCAGCTTAACCGACCGCGGCTCGGTGGATACGCAGTATTTT. It translates to CASSLTDRGSVDTQYF.

V usage is TRBV2 and J usage is TRBJ2-5; 9 bases are a match to TRBD2. The V gene end was trimmed by 5 bases and the J gene end by 2 bases; junction bases not matched to a gene: 6. Germline assignment: CDR1 SNHLY and CDR2 FYNNEI. The CDR3 runs to 15 residues. CDR3 nucleotides: TGTGCCAGCAGTTCTAGCGGGATGATTCAAGAGACCCAGTACTTC. Protein sequence: CASSSSGMIQETQYF.

This chain connects TRBV7-8 to TRBJ2-7, with D maybe TRBD2 (5 bases). Germline lookup yields CDR1 SGHVS and CDR2 FQNEAQ. V was cut by 8 bases and J by 2 bases, with 16 bases left in between. CDR3 length equals 14 residues. CDR3 coding DNA: TGTGCCAGCCGCGACCCCGGACTGACCTACGAGCAGTACTTC. Its translation: CASRDPGLTYEQYF.

V and J are TRBV30 and TRBJ1-2; weak D call: TRBD1 (5 bases). This CDR3 is built from 11 residues. Trimming stripped 0 bases from V and 8 bases from J, with 7 bases between. Per the germline V gene, CDR1 is GTSNPN and CDR2 is SVGIG (reference sequence). This CDR3 reads CAWSVGGGYTF. CDR3 sequence (DNA): TGTGCCTGGAGTGTCGGGGGAGGCTACACCTTC.

This clone was seen only a few times. The genes are TRBV28 and TRBJ2-7, with a tentative D call TRBD2 (5 bases). This CDR3 comprises 14 residues. The V end lost 5 bases, the J end lost 2 bases, and 13 bases lay between the germline ends. Germline assignment: CDR1 MDHEN and CDR2 SYDVKM. CDR3 in DNA: TGTGCCAGCAGTACAAATTCCGGGGCCTACGAGCAGTACTTC. Translation: CASSTNSGAYEQYF.

In its sample, this clone was seen a few times. V gene TRBV5-4 combines with J gene TRBJ2-7; TRBD2 might be the D (6 bases). The CDR3 sequence is 15 residues long. Per the germline V gene, CDR1 is SGHNT and CDR2 is YYREEE (reference sequence). V was trimmed by 2 bases and J by 0 bases, leaving 12 bases between them. The chain's CDR3 is CASSLWDLSSYEQYF. The CDR3 DNA reads as TGTGCCAGCAGCTTATGGGACTTAAGCTCCTACGAGCAGTACTTC.

The J gene is TRBJ2-1, the V gene TRBV19, with 9 bases that match TRBD1. The CDR3 runs 17 residues. Germline V gene lookup returns CDR1 LNHDA and CDR2 SQIVND (reference sequence). V lost 1 base, J lost 6 bases, and 10 bases stayed unmatched. For the CDR3, the DNA is TGTGCCAGTAGTATAGCCCGGGACAGGGATAGGGCCAATGAGCAGTTCTTC. Translated: CASSIARDRDRANEQFF.

This chain links TRBV11-3 with TRBJ2-1, with D perhaps TRBD2 (6 bases). The CDR3 length is 15 residues. The V and J ends lost 5 bases and 7 bases respectively, with 18 bases between them. CDR1 is SGHNT, CDR2 YENEEA, per germline. DNA of the CDR3: TGTGCCAGCAGCCGCGGGACTTCCTCAACTAATGAGCAGTTCTTC. Translation: CASSRGTSSTNEQFF.

V is TRBV7-6 and J is TRBJ1-5; D not resolved. Trimming pared 5 bases from V and 0 bases from J, leaving 32 bases between. The CDR3 length is 22 residues. Germline V CDR1 and CDR2: SGHVS, FNYEAQ. The CDR3 is CASSQTWEGKLDSLCSNQPQHF. CDR3 DNA: TGTGCCAGCAGCCAAACTTGGGAGGGAAAGTTGGATTCACTGTGTAGCAATCAGCCCCAGCATTTT.

This rearrangement joins TRBV6-1 to TRBJ1-5; 8 bases fit TRBD1. The germline gives CDR1 MNHNS, CDR2 SASEGT. J was trimmed by 6 bases and V by 2 bases; bases with no gene match: 6. CDR3 length: 15 residues. The CDR3 DNA sequence: TGTGCCAGCAGTGAAATAAAAACAGGGGGTCAGCCCCAGCATTTT. It specifies CASSEIKTGGQPQHF.

The V and J genes are TRBV18 and TRBJ2-7; D may be TRBD2 (5 bases). There are 12 residues in the CDR3. The germline V gene has CDR1 KGHSH and CDR2 LQKENI. Trimming pared 3 bases from V and 2 bases from J, leaving 5 bases between. The CDR3: CASSPGTYEQYF. CDR3 nucleotides: TGTGCCAGCTCACCCGGGACCTACGAGCAGTACTTC.

The gene calls are TRBV30 and TRBJ2-7; TRBD2 agrees at 8 bases. Trimming at V came to 4 bases and at J to 0 bases, leaving 2 bases not matched to a gene. This CDR3 comprises 13 residues. Germline assignment: CDR1 GTSNPN and CDR2 SVGIG (reference sequence). CDR3 residues: CAWILAGSYEQYF. DNA for the CDR3: TGTGCCTGGATTCTAGCGGGCTCCTACGAGCAGTACTTC. Filled out from reference TRBV30 and TRBJ2-7, the complete variable domain reads SQTIHQWPATLVQPVGSPLSLECTVEGTSNPNLYWYRQAAGRGLQLLFYSVGIGQISSEVPQNLSASRPQDRQFILSSKKLLLSDSGFYLCAWILAGSYEQYFGPGTRLTVT.

The rearrangement joins TRBV5-1 to TRBJ2-3; tentatively, D is TRBD1 (6 bases). Germline CDR1 is SGHRS and CDR2 is YFSETQ. V was clipped by 0 bases and J by 4 bases, with 12 bases between them. This CDR3 is built from 15 residues. The CDR3 loop is CASSLGQAGADTQYF. The DNA of the CDR3 is TGCGCCAGCAGCTTGGGACAGGCTGGGGCAGATACGCAGTATTTT.

The J gene is TRBJ1-1, the V gene TRBV25-1; 8 positions agree with TRBD1. Germline V lookup: CDR1 MGHDK, CDR2 SYGVNS. J gave up 6 bases and V 1 base, and 7 bases lay outside the gene matches. CDR3 size: 15 residues. CDR3 residues: CASSELDREEAEAFF. The CDR3 region has the DNA TGTGCCAGCAGTGAATTGGACAGGGAAGAGGCTGAAGCTTTCTTT.

The J gene is TRBJ1-1, the V gene TRBV4-3, with 7 bases matching TRBD1. The CDR3 is made up of 14 amino acids. The trim removed 4 bases at V and 7 bases at J, leaving 9 bases unmatched. Germline V gives CDR1 LGHNA, CDR2 YSLEER. DNA for the CDR3: TGCGCCAGCAGCCCCCCCGGCCGGGACAGTGAAGCTTTCTTT. Protein: CASSPPGRDSEAFF.

V is TRBV30 and J is TRBJ1-1; D is unclear. The CDR3 runs 13 residues. Trimming pared 2 bases from V and 1 base from J, leaving 8 bases between. In germline, CDR1 is GTSNPN, CDR2 SVGIG (reference sequence). The CDR3 sequence is CAWSTQENTEAFF. DNA of the CDR3: TGTGCCTGGAGTACTCAGGAGAACACTGAAGCTTTCTTT.